This paragraph reports one TCR beta chain. These data come from a study of technical replicates of blood from several donors. V gave up 4 bases and J gave up 5 bases, with 8 bases separating them. Germline CDR1 reads GTSNPN; CDR2 reads SVGIG (reference sequence). This CDR3 has 11 residues. TCRdb's copy holds only in-frame clones and misses some; the assay was immunoSEQ multiplex PCR. The sample records about 60,000 clones, around 87% being singletons. The receptor comes from a human donor in good health. Some clones in this sample may be carry-over from other donors' samples. The V gene is TRBV30, the J gene TRBJ2-5; a weak D match, TRBD1 (6 bases). The source material was PBMCs. The CDR3, as DNA: TGTGCCTGGAAGAGGGGGGAGACCCAGTACTTC. Amino acids: CAWKRGETQYF.